The TCR beta chain under discussion was sequenced for a study of blood T cell repertoires in COVID-19. About the study: The United States, Italy and Spain provided the acute and convalescent COVID-19 samples. Sources were T cells, B-cell-depleted T cells, or PBMCs; the material itself was cDNA or gDNA.

Generated by immunoSEQ multiplex PCR, the TCRdb table keeps only in-frame clones and is missing some. This sample has 300,000 or so clones, with about 93% found just once. Germline V CDR1 and CDR2: SGDLS, YYNGEE. V dropped 3 bases and J dropped 3; count of bases not matched to a gene: 7. There are 15 residues in the CDR3. The study assigned cohorts using participant-reported clinical history. Donors in Cohort 3 counted as recovered after two negative PCRs, clearance, or symptom resolution. The source is a woman aged 30 to 39 who had recovered from COVID-19. J is TRBJ2-3 and V is TRBV9; TRBD1 matches 7 bases. The sequenced sample was PBMCs or T cells enriched from blood (not recorded which). CDR3 sequence: CASSGTTGFTDTQYF. The DNA of the CDR3 is TGTGCCAGCAGCGGAACGACAGGGTTTACAGATACGCAGTATTTT.